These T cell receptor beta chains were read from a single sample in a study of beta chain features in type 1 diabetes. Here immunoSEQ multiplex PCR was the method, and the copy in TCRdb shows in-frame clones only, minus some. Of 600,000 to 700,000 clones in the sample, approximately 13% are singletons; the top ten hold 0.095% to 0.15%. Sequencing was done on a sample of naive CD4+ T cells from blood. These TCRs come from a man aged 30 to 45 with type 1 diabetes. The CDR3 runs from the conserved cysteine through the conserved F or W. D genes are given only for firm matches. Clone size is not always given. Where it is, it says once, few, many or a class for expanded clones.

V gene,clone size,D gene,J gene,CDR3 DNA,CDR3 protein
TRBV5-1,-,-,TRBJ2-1,TGCGCCAGCAGCTTGAGCTTGGGCGAAAGCGATGAGCAGTTCTTC,CASSLSLGESDEQFF
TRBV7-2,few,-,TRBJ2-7,TGTGCCAGCAGCTTAGGGGTCGACAGACCCTACGAGCAGTACTTC,CASSLGVDRPYEQYF
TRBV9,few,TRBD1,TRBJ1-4,TGTGCCAGCAGCGTGGGACAGCCTAATGAAAAACTGTTTTTT,CASSVGQPNEKLFF
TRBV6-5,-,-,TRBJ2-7,TGTGCCAGCAGAACGGACATCTCCTACGAGCAGTACTTC,CASRTDISYEQYF
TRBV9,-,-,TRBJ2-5,TGTGCCAGCAGCGTAGATAAGGGGCGGCAAGAGACCCAGTACTTC,CASSVDKGRQETQYF
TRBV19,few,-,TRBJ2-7,TGTGCCAGTAGGTCAACAGGGAACTCCTACGAGCAGTACTTC,CASRSTGNSYEQYF
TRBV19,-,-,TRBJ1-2,TGTGCCAGTAGTATACAGGACAACTATGGCTACACCTTC,CASSIQDNYGYTF
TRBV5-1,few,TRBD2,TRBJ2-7,TGCGCCAGCAGCTTGCAAGGGACTAGTCTCGAGCAGTACTTC,CASSLQGTSLEQYF
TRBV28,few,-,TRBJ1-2,TGTGCCAGCAGTTTATCGGCAGGTGGAAACTATGGCTACACCTTC,CASSLSAGGNYGYTF
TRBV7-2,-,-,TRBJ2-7,TGTGCCAGCAGCTCGAGGACAGTCACCTCCTACGAGCAGTACTTC,CASSSRTVTSYEQYF
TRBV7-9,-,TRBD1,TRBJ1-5,TGTGCCAGCAGCTTCACAGGGGGTCAGCCCCAGCATTTT,CASSFTGGQPQHF
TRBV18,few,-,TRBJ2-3,TGTGCCAGCTCACCACTTTTGGGGAACACAGATACGCAGTATTTT,CASSPLLGNTDTQYF
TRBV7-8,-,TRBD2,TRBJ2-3,TGTGCCAGCAGCTTAGCCGTCGCGGGGGATGATACAGATACGCAGTATTTT,CASSLAVAGDDTDTQYF
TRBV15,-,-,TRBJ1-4,TGTGCCACCAGCAGAGATCCCCTGACAGACGGGGGTGAAAAACTGTTTTTT,CATSRDPLTDGGEKLFF